The rows below give T cell receptor beta chains drawn from one sample of a study of cytomegalovirus exposure and HLA in healthy donors. Produced via immunoSEQ multiplex PCR; TCRdb's table is partial and in-frame only. The specimen's table records over 120,000 clones. The specimen sequenced was PBMCs. The receptor source for this set is a male donor in good health and CMV-seronegative. Both conserved end residues are part of each CDR3. D genes are given only for firm matches.

V,D,J,DNA,CDR3
TRBV19,NA,TRBJ1-2,TGTGCCAGTAGTCTACCCCCGGGTGGCTACACCTTC,CASSLPPGGYTF
TRBV29-1,NA,TRBJ1-2,TGCAGCGTTGAGGACCTCACGAACCCAAGGGGAGGCTACACCTTC,CSVEDLTNPRGGYTF
TRBV10-1,NA,TRBJ1-1,TGCGCCAGCAAAGTCAAGGGGTTGAACACTGAAGCTTTCTTT,CASKVKGLNTEAFF
TRBV6-5,NA,TRBJ1-3,TGTGCCAGCAGCGGACAGAACTCTGGAAACACCATATATTTT,CASSGQNSGNTIYF
TRBV6-4,TRBD1,TRBJ1-1,TGTGCCAGCAGTGACTCTGACAGGGACACTGAAGCTTTCTTT,CASSDSDRDTEAFF
TRBV10-2,NA,TRBJ2-5,TGCGCCAGCGGGGGGATGGCCCAGTACTTC,CASGGMAQYF
TRBV19,NA,TRBJ2-7,TGTGCCAGTAGTTCCGGGACTTGGGCGAACGAGCAGTACTTC,CASSSGTWANEQYF
TRBV7-3,TRBD2,TRBJ2-3,TGTGCCAGCAGCCCCGGGGGGGGCGGCACAGATACGCAGTATTTT,CASSPGGGGTDTQYF
TRBV5-1,NA,TRBJ2-5,TGCGCCAGCAGCTTGTTAGCCAGCCAAGAGACCCAGTACTTC,CASSLLASQETQYF
TRBV12-5,TRBD2,TRBJ2-2,TGTGCTAGTGGTCACGGACTAGCGGTGAACACCGGGGAGCTGTTTTTT,CASGHGLAVNTGELFF
TRBV5-4,TRBD1,TRBJ1-2,TGTGCCAGCAGCTCGGATCGGGACACACAGGGGGCGTATGGCTACACCTTC,CASSSDRDTQGAYGYTF
TRBV9,NA,TRBJ2-1,TGTGCCAGCAGCGTAGAATGGCCCGACAATGAGCAGTTCTTC,CASSVEWPDNEQFF
TRBV5-1,NA,TRBJ2-2,TGCGCCAGCAGCCCTACCACGAACACCGGGGAGCTGTTTTTT,CASSPTTNTGELFF
TRBV30,NA,TRBJ1-1,TGTGCCTGGAGTCCTTCCCTTGTATCCACTGAAGCTTTCTTT,CAWSPSLVSTEAFF
TRBV4-1,TRBD2,TRBJ2-7,TGCGCCAGCAGCCAAGGAGGGAGCGGGAGTTACGAGCAGTACTTC,CASSQGGSGSYEQYF
TRBV7-6,TRBD1,TRBJ1-3,TGTGCCAGCAGCCACTGGACAGGCCCCAGCGGAAACACCATATATTTT,CASSHWTGPSGNTIYF
TRBV9,NA,TRBJ1-2,TGTGCCAGCAGCGTAGATGGCGGCTACACCTTC,CASSVDGGYTF
TRBV29-1,NA,TRBJ1-1,TGCAGCGTTGGAATGGGGGCCACTGAAGCTTTCTTT,CSVGMGATEAFF
TRBV7-9,TRBD1,TRBJ1-1,TGTGCCAGCAGCGGACAGGGATCCCGAGAAGCTTTCTTT,CASSGQGSREAFF
TRBV12-5,NA,TRBJ2-7,TGTGCTAGTAGGGACTCCCCCCGAGCCTACGAGCAGTACTTC,CASRDSPRAYEQYF
TRBV28,NA,TRBJ1-6,TGTGCCAGCAGTTTACGCCTCCTCGAGCATTCACCCCTCCACTTT,CASSLRLLEHSPLHF
TRBV6-5,NA,TRBJ2-7,TGTGCCAGCACTACGAGGAGCAGGGTAGGCTACGAGCAGTACTTC,CASTTRSRVGYEQYF
TRBV27,NA,TRBJ1-1,TGTGCCAGCAGTTTACGCGCGGTCCCCGGAGCCAGGGTGGCTTTCTTT,CASSLRAVPGARVAFF
TRBV5-1,NA,TRBJ2-2,TGCGCCAGCAGCGCTAGCGTGGGATCCGTTACCGGGGAGCTGTTTTTT,CASSASVGSVTGELFF
TRBV9,NA,TRBJ2-7,TGTGCCAGCAGCGACCTAAGTGGGCAGCAGTACTTC,CASSDLSGQQYF
TRBV7-9,TRBD2,TRBJ2-7,TGTGCCAGCAGCTTATTGACTAGCGGGATTTTTCTGCACTTC,CASSLLTSGIFLHF
TRBV5-6,NA,TRBJ2-6,TGTGCCAGCAGCAGGTGGGGGGGCTGGGAATCTGGGGCCAACGTCCTGACTTTC,CASSRWGGWESGANVLTF
TRBV7-2,NA,TRBJ1-3,TGTGCCAGCAGCCGCGAATCCTGGGGCAATTCAGGGGGAAACACCATATATTTT,CASSRESWGNSGGNTIYF
TRBV29-1,NA,TRBJ2-1,TGCAGCGTCAGGGTAAACGAGCAGTTCTTC,CSVRVNEQFF
TRBV11-2,NA,TRBJ2-7,TGTGCCAGCAGCCGGCGGGTCGCGGGGCATAGCTCCTACGAGCAGTACTTC,CASSRRVAGHSSYEQYF
TRBV2,NA,TRBJ1-2,TGTGCCAGCAGTGTGAGGCCCATTCATGGCTACACCTTC,CASSVRPIHGYTF
TRBV13,TRBD2,TRBJ2-7,TGTGCCAGCAGCACAAGCGGGAGGGCGGGCTACGAGCAGTACTTC,CASSTSGRAGYEQYF
TRBV7-9,NA,TRBJ2-1,TGTGCCAGCAGCTCTAATGAGCAGTTCTTC,CASSSNEQFF
TRBV18,NA,TRBJ1-3,TGTGCCAGCTCACCACTGCAGGGTTCCGGAAACACCATATATTTT,CASSPLQGSGNTIYF
TRBV7-8,NA,TRBJ1-1,TGTGCCAGCAGCTTACAGGGGCCTCTGACTGAAGCTTTCTTT,CASSLQGPLTEAFF
TRBV5-1,TRBD1,TRBJ1-1,TGCGCCAGCAGCTACGGGACAGGAATGAACACTGAAGCTTTCTTT,CASSYGTGMNTEAFF
TRBV28,NA,TRBJ2-7,TGTGCCAGCAGTTTGGGGGGTAGGGACGAGCAGTACTTC,CASSLGGRDEQYF
TRBV7-9,TRBD1,TRBJ1-5,TGTGCCAGCAGCCCGGACAGGAATCAGCCCCAGCATTTT,CASSPDRNQPQHF
TRBV7-9,NA,TRBJ1-1,TGTGCCAGCAGCTCCGGGAGAATGGAAGCTTTCTTT,CASSSGRMEAFF
TRBV7-8,TRBD1,TRBJ1-2,TGTGCCAGCAGCTCGGACAGGGGGCTCTCTGGCTACACCTTC,CASSSDRGLSGYTF
TRBV19,TRBD1,TRBJ2-1,TGTGCCAGTAGTTTACAGGGGGCAAATACCTACAATGAGCAGTTCTTC,CASSLQGANTYNEQFF
TRBV5-1,NA,TRBJ2-3,TGCGCCAGCAGCTTGGGGGCGTCTTACAGGCGACGTACGGATACGCAGTATTTT,CASSLGASYRRRTDTQYF
TRBV30,NA,TRBJ1-1,TGTGCCTGGAGTGTATCCAAACAGGGTGCCGTTGAAGCTTTCTTT,CAWSVSKQGAVEAFF
TRBV18,TRBD1,TRBJ1-1,TGTGCCAGCTCATGGACAGGGGAGAGGTTCTTT,CASSWTGERFF
TRBV7-9,NA,TRBJ2-2,TGTGCCAGCAGCTTAGTGGTAGCGGACACCGGGGAGCTGTTTTTT,CASSLVVADTGELFF
TRBV9,NA,TRBJ2-7,TGTGCCAGCAGCGTAGAACACCGAAGCTACGAGCAGTACTTC,CASSVEHRSYEQYF